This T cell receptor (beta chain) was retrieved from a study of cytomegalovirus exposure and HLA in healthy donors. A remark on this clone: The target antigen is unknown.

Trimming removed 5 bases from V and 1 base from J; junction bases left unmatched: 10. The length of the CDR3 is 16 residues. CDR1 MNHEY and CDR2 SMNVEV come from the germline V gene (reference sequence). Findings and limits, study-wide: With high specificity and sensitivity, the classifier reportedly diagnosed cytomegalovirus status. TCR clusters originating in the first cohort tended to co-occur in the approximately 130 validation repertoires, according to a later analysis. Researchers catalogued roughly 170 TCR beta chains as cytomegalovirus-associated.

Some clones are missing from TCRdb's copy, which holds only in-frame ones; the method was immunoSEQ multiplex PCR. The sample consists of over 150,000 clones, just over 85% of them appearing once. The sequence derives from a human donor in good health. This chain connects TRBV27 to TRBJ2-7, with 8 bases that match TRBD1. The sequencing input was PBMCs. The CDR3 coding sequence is TGTGCCAGCAGTCAAATACCGGGACAGGAGTCCTACGAGCAGTACTTC. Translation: CASSQIPGQESYEQYF.